Given below is one TCR beta chain in context. Per the original data handling: Amplifying reference gene primers gave estimates of nucleated cell counts. Assay used: immunoSEQ multiplex PCR; TCRdb lists only in-frame clones, some missing. V and J calls plus clone size are reproduced from that table; the DNA served to infer D and trimming. The sample consists of some 78,000 clones, about 90% of them appearing once. The data are from a study of blood T cell repertoires in COVID-19. For the study at large: In each case, the material was cDNA or gDNA derived from T cells, B-cell-depleted T cells, or PBMCs.

The germline V gene has CDR1 SEHNR and CDR2 FQNEAQ (reference sequence). V was pared by 5 bases and J by 2 bases, with 3 bases of the junction left unmatched. This CDR3 is 14 amino acids long. V and J are TRBV7-9 and TRBJ2-5; 9 bases line up with TRBD1. This TCR was sampled from a woman older than 75 with active or convalescent COVID-19. Input material: peripheral blood. The CDR3 loop reads CASSLQGAQETQYF. For the CDR3, the DNA is TGTGCCAGCAGCCTACAGGGGGCTCAAGAGACCCAGTACTTC.